The subject of this entry is one TCR beta chain. The germline V gene encodes CDR1 LGHDT and CDR2 YNNKEL (reference sequence). V lost 0 bases to trimming and J lost 9 bases, with 9 bases between them. This CDR3 has 14 amino acids. This entry is derived from a study of blood T cell repertoires in COVID-19. In the study overall: Acute and convalescent COVID-19 samples came from the United States, Italy and Spain.

Original methodology: Nucleated cell number was recorded as an estimate derived from reference gene primer amplification. Sequencing was performed with immunoSEQ multiplex PCR; in TCRdb, only in-frame clones are kept and a portion is missing. V and J calls and clone size come straight from that table; D and trimming were deduced from the DNA. The sample lists roughly 70,000 clones, 85% to 90% seen once, with roughly 3.2% in the top ten. This sequence joins TRBV3-1 (or the pseudogene TRBV3-2) and TRBJ1-6, with D possibly being TRBD1 (5 bases). This receptor was taken from a man aged 50 or older with active COVID-19. Sample: peripheral blood. CDR3 sequence (DNA): TGTGCCAGCAGCCAAGACTGGGGCGCTTCACCCCTCCACTTT. Protein sequence: CASSQDWGASPLHF.